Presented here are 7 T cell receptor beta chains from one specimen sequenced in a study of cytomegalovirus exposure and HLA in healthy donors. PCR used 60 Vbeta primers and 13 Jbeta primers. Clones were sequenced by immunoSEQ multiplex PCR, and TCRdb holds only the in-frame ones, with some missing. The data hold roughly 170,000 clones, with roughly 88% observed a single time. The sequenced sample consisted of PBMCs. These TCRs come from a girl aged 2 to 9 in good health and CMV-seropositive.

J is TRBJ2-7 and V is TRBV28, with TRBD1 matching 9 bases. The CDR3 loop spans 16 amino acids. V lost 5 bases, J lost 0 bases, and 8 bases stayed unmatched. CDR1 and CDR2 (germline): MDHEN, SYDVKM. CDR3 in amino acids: CASSDPPGQGSYEQYF. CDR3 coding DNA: TGTGCCAGCAGTGACCCCCCGGGACAGGGCTCCTACGAGCAGTACTTC.

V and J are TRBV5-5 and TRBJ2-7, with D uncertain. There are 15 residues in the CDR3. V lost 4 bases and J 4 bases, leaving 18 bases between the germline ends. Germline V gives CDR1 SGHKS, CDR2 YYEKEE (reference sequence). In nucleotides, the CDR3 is TGTGCCAGCAGCCCCCTCCCACTTACAGATTACGAGCAGTACTTC. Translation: CASSPLPLTDYEQYF.

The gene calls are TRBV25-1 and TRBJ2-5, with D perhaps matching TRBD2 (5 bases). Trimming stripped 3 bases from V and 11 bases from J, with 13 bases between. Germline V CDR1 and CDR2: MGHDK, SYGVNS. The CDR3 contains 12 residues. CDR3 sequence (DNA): TGTGCCAGCAGTGATTGGGGTTGGGAGCAGTACTTC. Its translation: CASSDWGWEQYF.

The CDR3 protein is CASSLGTGGSPGANVLTF. The CDR3 nucleotides are TGCGCCAGCAGCTTGGGGACAGGGGGCTCTCCTGGGGCCAACGTCCTGACTTTC. The chain recombines TRBV5-1 with TRBJ2-6, with 11 bases fitting TRBD1. Germline V CDR1 and CDR2: SGHRS, YFSETQ. The CDR3 runs 18 residues. The junction had 4 bases not matched to a gene; V was cut back by 0 bases and J by 2 bases.

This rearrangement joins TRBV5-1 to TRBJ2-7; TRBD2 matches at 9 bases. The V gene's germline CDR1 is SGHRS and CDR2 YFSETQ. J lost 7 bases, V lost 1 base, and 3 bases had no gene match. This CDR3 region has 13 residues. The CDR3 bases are TGCGCCAGCAGCTTGAGGGCGGGGGGGGAGCAGTACTTC. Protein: CASSLRAGGEQYF.

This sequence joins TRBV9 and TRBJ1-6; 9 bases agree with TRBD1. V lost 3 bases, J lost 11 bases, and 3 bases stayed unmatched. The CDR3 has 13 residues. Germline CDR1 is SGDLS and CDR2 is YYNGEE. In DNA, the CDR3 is TGTGCCAGCAGCGGGACAGGGGACGCACCCCTCCACTTT. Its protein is CASSGTGDAPLHF.

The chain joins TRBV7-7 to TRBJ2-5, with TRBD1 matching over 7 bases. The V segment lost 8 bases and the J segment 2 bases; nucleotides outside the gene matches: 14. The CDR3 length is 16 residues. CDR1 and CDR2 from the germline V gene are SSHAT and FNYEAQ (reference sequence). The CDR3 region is CASSPILRDRQETQYF. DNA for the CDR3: TGTGCCAGCTCCCCAATACTCCGGGACAGACAAGAGACCCAGTACTTC. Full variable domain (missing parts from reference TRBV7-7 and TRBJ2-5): GAGVSQSPRYKVTKRGQDVTLRCDPISSHATLYWYQQALGQGPEFLTYFNYEAQPDKSGLPSDRFSAERPEGSISTLTIQRTEQRDSAMYRCASSPILRDRQETQYFGPGTRLLVL.